This TCR beta chain was captured by sequencing in a study of T cells in Graves' hyperthyroidism and ophthalmopathy. Trimming shortened V by 2 bases and J by 6 bases, and 16 bases separated the two germline ends. This CDR3 has 15 amino acids. Germline-derived CDR1 and CDR2 are GTSNPN and SVGIG (reference sequence). The source material, RNA transcripts, was used to amplify TCR beta CDR3 regions. Using the HTBI primer set, a first-round RT-PCR was run on the TCR CDR3. One entry per CDR3 protein results from TCRdb running MiXCR on the multiplex PCR reads. The sample consists of fewer than 650,000 distinct CDR3 sequences, roughly 14% of them appearing once.

The specimen was blood. The TCR was taken from a woman aged 40 to 50 with Graves' ophthalmopathy. The V gene is TRBV30, the J gene TRBJ2-2; D is perhaps TRBD1 (5 bases). CDR3 bases: TGTGCCTGGAGTTATTCCCCAGGGCTGGCCGGGGAGCTGTTTTTT. This translates into CAWSYSPGLAGELFF.